The entry below describes one T cell receptor (beta chain). This CDR3 spans 15 amino acids. Germline V gene sequence: CDR1 SGDLS, CDR2 YYNGEE. V lost 0 bases and J 0 bases, leaving 6 bases between the germline ends. The sample comes from a study of control samples from healthy donors and cancer patients. TCRdb keeps only in-frame clones here, not all; method: immunoSEQ multiplex PCR. This repertoire shows around 68,000 clones, over 65% found once; its top ten account for around 15%. Sequencing input: blood. This TCR was recovered from a man between 50 and 59 years old in good health. The chain has TRBV9 and TRBJ1-4; D gene unclear. CDR3 coding DNA: TGTGCCAGCAGCGTAGGGACCGCAACTAATGAAAAACTGTTTTTT. Translating gives CASSVGTATNEKLFF.